The 9 T cell receptor beta chains in this list originate from one sample, sequenced in a study of blood T cell repertoires in COVID-19. Sequencing was performed with immunoSEQ multiplex PCR; in TCRdb, only in-frame clones are kept and a portion is missing. The sample holds under 40,000 clones, more than 75% seen once. Sequencing used peripheral blood. Every receptor here comes from a man older than 75 with active COVID-19.

The DNA of the CDR3 is TGTGCCACCAGTGATTTACGGGGGGCCGGAGATACGCAGTATTTT. As protein: CATSDLRGAGDTQYF. This chain joins TRBV24-1 and TRBJ2-3; a weak D match, TRBD2 (7 bases). The germline gives CDR1 KGHDR, CDR2 SFDVKD. This CDR3 is built from 15 residues. V gave up 1 base and J gave up 5 bases, with 12 bases separating them.

The J gene is TRBJ2-1, the V gene TRBV11-3; possible D gene TRBD2, 5 bases. CDR3 length: 15 residues. Trimming stripped 0 bases from V and 5 bases from J, with 11 bases between. Germline CDR1 is SGHNT and CDR2 is YENEEA. CDR3 sequence: CASSLDFGGHNEQFF. In nucleotides, the CDR3 is TGTGCCAGCAGCTTAGATTTTGGCGGGCACAATGAGCAGTTCTTC.

This clone turned up a few times. The rearrangement uses TRBV24-1 and TRBJ2-3; 11 bases are shared with TRBD2. This CDR3 region has 16 residues. V gave up 1 base and J gave up 4 bases; unmatched junction bases: 3. The germline gives CDR1 KGHDR, CDR2 SFDVKD. CDR3 loop: CATSDFSGRAPDTQYF. The DNA for the CDR3 is TGTGCCACCAGTGATTTTAGCGGGAGGGCCCCAGATACGCAGTATTTT.

The V gene is TRBV18, the J gene TRBJ2-7; TRBD2 might be the D (7 bases). From germline, CDR1 is KGHSH and CDR2 LQKENI. V lost 2 bases, J lost 1 base, and 15 bases lay in between. CDR3 length equals 16 residues. The CDR3, as DNA: TGTGCCAGCTCACCAAATCGGGGGGCGCGGTCCTACGAGCAGTACTTC. Residues: CASSPNRGARSYEQYF.

This chain links TRBV19 with TRBJ1-6; TRBD1 might be the D (5 bases). This CDR3 contains 14 residues. V was trimmed by 4 bases and J by 8 bases, leaving 12 bases between them. Germline CDR1 and CDR2: LNHDA and SQIVND (reference sequence). Here the CDR3 DNA reads TGTGCCAGTAGTAAGGGCAGGGTGGATTCACCCCTCCACTTT. Amino acids: CASSKGRVDSPLHF. Using reference TRBV19 and TRBJ1-6 for the parts outside the CDR3, the full variable domain is DGGITQSPKYLFRKEGQNVTLSCEQNLNHDAMYWYRQDPGQGLRLIYYSQIVNDFQKGDIAEGYSVSREKKESFPLTVTSAQKNPTAFYLCASSKGRVDSPLHFGNGTRLTVT.

This clone has only one observation. The chain employs TRBV6-2 or TRBV6-3 and TRBJ2-5; TRBD2 aligns across 12 bases. CDR1 and CDR2 from the germline V gene are MNHEY and SVGEGT. The CDR3 has 17 amino acids. V lost 4 bases, J lost 2 bases, and 8 bases stayed unmatched. The CDR3: CASSWSGTSGPQETQYF. For the CDR3, the DNA is TGTGCCAGCAGTTGGTCCGGGACTAGCGGGCCTCAAGAGACCCAGTACTTC.

The chain couples TRBV9 to TRBJ2-3; tentatively, D is TRBD2 (5 bases). CDR1 is SGDLS and CDR2 is YYNGEE in the germline V gene. CDR3 length: 17 residues. V lost 3 bases and J 0 bases, leaving 17 bases between the germline ends. CDR3 residues: CASSAVSGSASTDTQYF. CDR3 sequence (DNA): TGTGCCAGCAGCGCTGTAAGCGGTTCAGCGAGCACAGATACGCAGTATTTT.

The chain combines TRBV27 with TRBJ2-2; D gene ambiguous. The germline V and J ends were trimmed by 7 bases and 4 bases, with 13 bases remaining between them. Germline-derived CDR1 and CDR2 are MNHEY and SMNVEV (reference sequence). The CDR3 has 14 residues. The CDR3 region is CASTLSGSTGELFF. For the CDR3, the DNA is TGTGCCAGCACCCTCTCAGGCTCCACCGGGGAGCTGTTTTTT.

The chain combines TRBV5-1 with TRBJ2-3, with 7 bases aligning to TRBD2. The germline V gene has CDR1 SGHRS and CDR2 YFSETQ. V lost 4 bases, J lost 5 bases, and 7 bases stayed unmatched. This CDR3 has 14 amino acids. In DNA, the CDR3 is TGCGCCAGCAGCCCGCGGGAGACTCGAGATACGCAGTATTTT. Amino acid sequence: CASSPRETRDTQYF. The full variable domain, with the rest looked up from reference TRBV5-1 and TRBJ2-3, is KAGVTQTPRYLIKTRGQQVTLSCSPISGHRSVSWYQQTPGQGLQFLFEYFSETQRNKGNFPGRFSGRQFSNSRSEMNVSTLELGDSALYLCASSPRETRDTQYFGPGTRLTVL.